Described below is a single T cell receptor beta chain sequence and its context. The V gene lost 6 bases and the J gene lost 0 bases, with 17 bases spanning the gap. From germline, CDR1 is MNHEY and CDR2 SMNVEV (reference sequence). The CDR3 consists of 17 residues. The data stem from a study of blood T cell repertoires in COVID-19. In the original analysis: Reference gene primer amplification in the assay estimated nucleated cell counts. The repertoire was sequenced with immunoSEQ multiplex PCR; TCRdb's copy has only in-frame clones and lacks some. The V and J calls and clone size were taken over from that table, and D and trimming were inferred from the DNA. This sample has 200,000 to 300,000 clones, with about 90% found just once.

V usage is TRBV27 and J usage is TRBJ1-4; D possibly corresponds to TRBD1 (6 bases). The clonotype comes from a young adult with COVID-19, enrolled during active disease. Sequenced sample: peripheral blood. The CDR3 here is CASRATGGRSTNEKLFF. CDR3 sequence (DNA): TGTGCCAGCAGGGCCACGGGGGGCAGGTCAACTAATGAAAAACTGTTTTTT.